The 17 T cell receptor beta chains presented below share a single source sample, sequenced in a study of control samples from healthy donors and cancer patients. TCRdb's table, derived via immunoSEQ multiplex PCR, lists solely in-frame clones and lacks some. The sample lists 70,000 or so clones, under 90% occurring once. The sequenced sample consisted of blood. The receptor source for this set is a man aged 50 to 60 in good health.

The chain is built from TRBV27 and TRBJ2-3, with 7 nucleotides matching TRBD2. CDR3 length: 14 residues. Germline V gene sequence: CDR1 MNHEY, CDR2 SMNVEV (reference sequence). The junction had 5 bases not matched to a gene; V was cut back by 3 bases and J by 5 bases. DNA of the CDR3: TGTGCCAGCAGTTTTGGTTCGGGGGGAGATACGCAGTATTTT. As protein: CASSFGSGGDTQYF.

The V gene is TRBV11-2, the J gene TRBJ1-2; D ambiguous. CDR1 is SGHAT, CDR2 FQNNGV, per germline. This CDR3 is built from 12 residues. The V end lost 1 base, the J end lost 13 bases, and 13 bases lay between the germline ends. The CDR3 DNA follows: TGTGCCAGCAGCTTAGGTGGGGAGGTGGGCACCTTC. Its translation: CASSLGGEVGTF.

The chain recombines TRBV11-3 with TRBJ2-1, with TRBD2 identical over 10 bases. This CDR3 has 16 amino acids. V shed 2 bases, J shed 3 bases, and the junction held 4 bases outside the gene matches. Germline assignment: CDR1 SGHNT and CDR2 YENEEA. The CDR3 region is CASSLQTSGYYNEQFF. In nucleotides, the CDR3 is TGTGCCAGCAGCTTACAGACTAGCGGGTACTACAATGAGCAGTTCTTC.

CDR3 nucleotide sequence: TGTGCCAGCAGTTTAACGGCTGCTAACTATGGCTACACCTTC. This sequence encodes CASSLTAANYGYTF. The rearrangement links TRBV28 to TRBJ1-2; D uncertain. CDR1 is MDHEN and CDR2 is SYDVKM in the germline V gene. The CDR3 is 14 amino acids. V lost 2 bases to trimming and J lost 0 bases, with 7 bases between them.

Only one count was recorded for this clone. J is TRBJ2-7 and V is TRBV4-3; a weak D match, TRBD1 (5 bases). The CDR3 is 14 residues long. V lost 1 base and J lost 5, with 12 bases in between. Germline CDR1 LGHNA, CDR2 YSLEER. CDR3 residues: CASSQGAGIDEQYF. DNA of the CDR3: TGCGCCAGCAGCCAAGGTGCAGGGATCGACGAGCAGTACTTC.

CDR3 protein: CASSSSGLAENNEQFF. DNA of the CDR3: TGTGCCAGCAGTTCCTCCGGACTAGCGGAAAACAATGAGCAGTTCTTC. The chain joins TRBV27 to TRBJ2-1, with 10 positions matching TRBD2. The CDR3 is 16 residues long. Germline V gene sequence: CDR1 MNHEY, CDR2 SMNVEV (reference sequence). With 4 bases clipped from V and 5 bases from J, the junction kept 8 bases outside the gene matches.

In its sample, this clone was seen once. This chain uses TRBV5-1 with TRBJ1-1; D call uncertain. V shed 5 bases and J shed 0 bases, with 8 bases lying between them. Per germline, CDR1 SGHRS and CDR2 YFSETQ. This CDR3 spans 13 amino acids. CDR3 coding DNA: TGCGCCAGCAGTTCGGACTTGAACACTGAAGCTTTCTTT. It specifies CASSSDLNTEAFF.

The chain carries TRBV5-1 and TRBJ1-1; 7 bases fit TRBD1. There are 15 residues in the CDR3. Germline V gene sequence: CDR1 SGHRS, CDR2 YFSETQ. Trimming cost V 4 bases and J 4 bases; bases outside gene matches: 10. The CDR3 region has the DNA TGCGCCAGCAGCCCTGACAGGGTAAGGGGCACTGAAGCTTTCTTT. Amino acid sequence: CASSPDRVRGTEAFF.

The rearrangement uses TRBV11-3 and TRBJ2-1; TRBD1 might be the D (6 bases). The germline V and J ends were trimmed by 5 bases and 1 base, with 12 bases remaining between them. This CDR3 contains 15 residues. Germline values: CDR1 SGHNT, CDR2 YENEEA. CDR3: CASSQQGRSYNEQFF. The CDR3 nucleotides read TGTGCCAGCAGCCAACAGGGAAGATCCTACAATGAGCAGTTCTTC.

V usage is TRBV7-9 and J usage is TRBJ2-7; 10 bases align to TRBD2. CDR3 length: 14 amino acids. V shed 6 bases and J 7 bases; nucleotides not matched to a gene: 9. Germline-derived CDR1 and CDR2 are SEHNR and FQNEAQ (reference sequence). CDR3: CASRPSGSRDEQYF. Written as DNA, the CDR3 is TGTGCCAGCAGGCCTAGCGGGAGTCGGGATGAGCAGTACTTC. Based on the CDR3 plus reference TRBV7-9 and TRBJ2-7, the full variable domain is DTGVSQNPRHKITKRGQNVTFRCDPISEHNRLYWYRQTLGQGPEFLTYFQNEAQLEKSRLLSDRFSAERPKGSFSTLEIQRTEQGDSAMYLCASRPSGSRDEQYFGPGTRLTVT.

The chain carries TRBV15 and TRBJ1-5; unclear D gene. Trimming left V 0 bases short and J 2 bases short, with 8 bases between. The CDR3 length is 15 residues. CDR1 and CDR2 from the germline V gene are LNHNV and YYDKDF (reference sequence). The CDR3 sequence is CATSRDPGRNQPQHF. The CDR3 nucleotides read TGTGCCACCAGCAGAGATCCGGGCCGCAATCAGCCCCAGCATTTT.

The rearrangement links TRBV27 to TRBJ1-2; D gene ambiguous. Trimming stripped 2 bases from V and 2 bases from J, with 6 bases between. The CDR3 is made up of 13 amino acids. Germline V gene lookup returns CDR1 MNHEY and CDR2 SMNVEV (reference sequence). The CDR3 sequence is CASSLSGNYGYTF. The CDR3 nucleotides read TGTGCCAGCAGTTTAAGTGGGAACTATGGCTACACCTTC.

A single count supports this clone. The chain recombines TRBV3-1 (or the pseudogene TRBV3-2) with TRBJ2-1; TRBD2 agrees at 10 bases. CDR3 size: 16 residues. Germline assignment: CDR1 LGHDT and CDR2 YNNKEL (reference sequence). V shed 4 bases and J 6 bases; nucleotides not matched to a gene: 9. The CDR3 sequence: CASSPLSGGGGNEQFF. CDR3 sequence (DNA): TGTGCCAGCAGCCCTTTAAGCGGGGGGGGAGGCAATGAGCAGTTCTTC.

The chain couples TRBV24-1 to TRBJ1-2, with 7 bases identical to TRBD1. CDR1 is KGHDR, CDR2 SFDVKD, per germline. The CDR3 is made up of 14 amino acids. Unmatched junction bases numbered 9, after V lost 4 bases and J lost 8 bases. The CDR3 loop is CATSDTGTVIGYTF. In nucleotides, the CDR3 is TGTGCCACCAGTGACACGGGGACAGTTATCGGCTACACCTTC.

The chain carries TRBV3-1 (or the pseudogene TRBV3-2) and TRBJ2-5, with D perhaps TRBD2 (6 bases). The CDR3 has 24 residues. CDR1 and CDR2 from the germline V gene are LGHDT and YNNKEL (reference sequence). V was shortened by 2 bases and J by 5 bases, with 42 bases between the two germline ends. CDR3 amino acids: CASSQFIAVSGLSNAGFNCETQYF. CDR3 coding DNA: TGTGCCAGCAGCCAATTCATTGCGGTTAGCGGATTGTCGAACGCGGGGTTTAATTGCGAGACCCAGTACTTC.

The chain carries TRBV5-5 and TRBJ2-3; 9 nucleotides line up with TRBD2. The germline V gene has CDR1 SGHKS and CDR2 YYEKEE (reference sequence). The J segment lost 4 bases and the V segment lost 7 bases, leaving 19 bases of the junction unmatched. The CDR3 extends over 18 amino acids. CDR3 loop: CASLRGGAQSIIADTQYF. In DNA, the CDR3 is TGTGCCAGCCTGCGCGGGGGGGCCCAATCCATCATAGCAGATACGCAGTATTTT.

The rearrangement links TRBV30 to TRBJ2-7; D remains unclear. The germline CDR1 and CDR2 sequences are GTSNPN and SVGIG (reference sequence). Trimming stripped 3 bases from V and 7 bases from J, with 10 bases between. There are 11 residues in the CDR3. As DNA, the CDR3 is TGTGCCTGGAGCCCCGCTTGGGAGCAGTACTTC. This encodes CAWSPAWEQYF.